These 21 T cell receptor beta chains share one sample of origin, sequenced in a study of cytomegalovirus exposure and HLA in healthy donors. PCR used 60 Vbeta primers and 13 Jbeta primers. Repertoires were generated with immunoSEQ multiplex PCR, while TCRdb's copy carries only in-frame clones and drops some. The data contain some 150,000 clones, about 79% of them singletons. Sequenced material: PBMCs. The receptors stem from a male donor in good health and CMV-seronegative.

This clone was detected once. The J gene is TRBJ2-2, the V gene TRBV30; the match to TRBD1 covers 9 bases. The CDR3 runs 15 residues. Germline loops: CDR1 GTSNPN, CDR2 SVGIG (reference sequence). Trimming cost V 4 bases and J 6 bases; bases outside gene matches: 9. CDR3 sequence (DNA): TGTGCCTGGAAAACTAGGACAGGGGAGGCCGGGGAGCTGTTTTTT. It specifies CAWKTRTGEAGELFF. The whole variable domain, remainder taken from reference TRBV30 and TRBJ2-2, is SQTIHQWPATLVQPVGSPLSLECTVEGTSNPNLYWYRQAAGRGLQLLFYSVGIGQISSEVPQNLSASRPQDRQFILSSKKLLLSDSGFYLCAWKTRTGEAGELFFGEGSRLTVL.

The rearrangement links TRBV10-3 to TRBJ1-2; D is possibly TRBD1 (6 bases). The CDR3 length is 17 residues. V was pared by 0 bases and J by 0 bases, with 14 bases between. CDR1 is ENHRY and CDR2 is SYGVKD in the germline V gene. For the CDR3, the DNA is TGTGCCATCAGTGAGTCGTGGACAGTATCTGCTAACTATGGCTACACCTTC. This sequence encodes CAISESWTVSANYGYTF.

The chain combines TRBV29-1 with TRBJ1-1; D is possibly TRBD1 (5 bases). V shed 6 bases and J shed 0 bases, with 11 bases lying between them. The CDR3 has 13 amino acids. The germline V gene has CDR1 SQVTM and CDR2 ANQGSEA. Here the CDR3 reads CSVVTVLNTEAFF. CDR3 sequence (DNA): TGCAGCGTAGTGACAGTTTTGAACACTGAAGCTTTCTTT. Drawing the rest from reference TRBV29-1 and TRBJ1-1, the complete variable domain is SAVISQKPSRDICQRGTSLTIQCQVDSQVTMMFWYRQQPGQSLTLIATANQGSEATYESGFVIDKFPISRPNLTFSTLTVSNMSPEDSSIYLCSVVTVLNTEAFFGQGTRLTVV.

In this sample, this clone is medium-sized. The chain uses TRBV4-1 and TRBJ2-5, with D uncertain. The CDR3 has 16 amino acids. The ends were cut back, 1 base at V and 4 bases at J, with 16 bases in the middle. Germline loops: CDR1 MGHRA, CDR2 YSYEKL. The CDR3 reads CASSQVTVPPGETQYF. CDR3 sequence (DNA): TGCGCCAGCAGCCAAGTTACAGTCCCCCCCGGAGAGACCCAGTACTTC.

This chain links TRBV30 with TRBJ2-1, with D perhaps matching TRBD2 (5 bases). The CDR3 length is 12 residues. V lost 4 bases to trimming and J lost 10 bases, with 14 bases between them. CDR1 GTSNPN and CDR2 SVGIG come from the germline V gene (reference sequence). CDR3 bases: TGTGCCTGGAAGTGGAAAGAGGGCGAGCAGTTCTTC. Protein: CAWKWKEGEQFF.

The chain combines TRBV10-3 with TRBJ1-1; 11 bases line up with TRBD1. Germline trimming cut 7 bases from V and 5 bases from J; bases unmatched to any gene: 3. This CDR3 is 13 amino acids long. Germline V lookup: CDR1 ENHRY, CDR2 SYGVKD. The CDR3 sequence: CAITGTGGTEAFF. Here the CDR3 DNA reads TGTGCCATCACCGGGACAGGGGGGACTGAAGCTTTCTTT.

V usage is TRBV5-1 and J usage is TRBJ1-1; perhaps TRBD1 as D (6 bases). The CDR3 covers 13 residues. V was cut by 5 bases and J by 1 base, with 9 bases left in between. Germline values: CDR1 SGHRS, CDR2 YFSETQ. CDR3 protein: CASRPGQNTEAFF. The CDR3 bases are TGCGCCAGCAGACCGGGACAGAACACTGAAGCTTTCTTT.

The rearrangement joins TRBV5-6 to TRBJ2-1; D is possibly TRBD1 (5 bases). The germline V gene has CDR1 SGHDT and CDR2 YYEEEE. This CDR3 contains 11 residues. V lost 1 base and J lost 10, with 6 bases in between. The CDR3 sequence: CASSLQGEQFF. For the CDR3, the DNA is TGTGCCAGCAGCTTGCAGGGAGAGCAGTTCTTC.

The CDR3 sequence: CASSLERKTGFRNQPQHF. DNA of the CDR3: TGTGCCAGCAGCTTGGAACGTAAGACGGGATTTCGAAATCAGCCCCAGCATTTT. This chain links TRBV5-8 with TRBJ1-5; no definite D call. This CDR3 is 18 amino acids long. The germline CDR1 and CDR2 sequences are SGHTS and YDEGEE. Trimming stripped 0 bases from V and 4 bases from J, with 20 bases between.

A remark on this clone: The germline gene is not matched at one end of the junction; a read error may be the cause. This sample includes further DNA sequences coding for the same CDR3. CDR3 sequence reads: CASSAGGTEAFF. Here the CDR3 DNA reads TGTGCCAGCAGCGCTGGGGGGACTGAGGCTTTCTTT. The chain employs TRBV9 and TRBJ1-1, with D possibly TRBD1 on 5 matching bases. Germline V CDR1 and CDR2: SGDLS, YYNGEE. This CDR3 comprises 12 residues.

The chain uses TRBV5-4 and TRBJ2-7; 13 bases are a match to TRBD2. Germline V gene data show CDR1 as SGHNT and CDR2 as YYREEE (reference sequence). J gave up 3 bases and V 0 bases, and 3 bases lay outside the gene matches. The CDR3 sequence is 16 residues long. Here the CDR3 DNA reads TGTGCCAGCAGCTTGGGGACTAGCGGGAGAAGCTACGAGCAGTACTTC. Translating it yields CASSLGTSGRSYEQYF.

The chain couples TRBV29-1 to TRBJ2-3; 15 bases fit TRBD2. V lost 4 bases to trimming and J lost 4 bases; unmatched junction nucleotides: 6. There are 16 residues in the CDR3. Germline V gene sequence: CDR1 SQVTM, CDR2 ANQGSEA. The CDR3 spells CSVVPRTSGRADTQYF. CDR3 coding DNA: TGCAGCGTTGTCCCCAGGACTAGCGGGAGGGCAGATACGCAGTATTTT.

V is TRBV7-9 and J is TRBJ2-7; D possibly corresponds to TRBD1 (6 bases). Germline V lookup: CDR1 SEHNR, CDR2 FQNEAQ (reference sequence). The CDR3 is 15 residues long. Trimming took off 5 bases at V and 0 bases at J, with 14 bases between the two ends. CDR3 nucleotide sequence: TGTGCCAGCAGCAAAAGACAGGTTAACTCCTACGAGCAGTACTTC. Translating gives CASSKRQVNSYEQYF.

V usage is TRBV7-3 and J usage is TRBJ2-3, with a tentative D call TRBD1 (6 bases). The CDR3 has 16 amino acids. Per the germline V gene, CDR1 is SGHTA and CDR2 is FQGTGA. V lost 4 bases and J lost 5, with 19 bases in between. CDR3 nucleotide sequence: TGTGCCAGCAGCTCAAAGGGAACAGGGATCCAAGATACGCAGTATTTT. Its protein is CASSSKGTGIQDTQYF.

This chain connects TRBV30 to TRBJ2-3; 10 bases line up with TRBD1. J was trimmed by 2 bases and V by 7 bases; bases with no gene match: 12. Germline lookup yields CDR1 GTSNPN and CDR2 SVGIG (reference sequence). The CDR3 is 16 amino acids. The CDR3 DNA follows: TGTGCCTACTCTACGGGACAGGGGACCTTCACAGATACGCAGTATTTT. Translating it yields CAYSTGQGTFTDTQYF.

V is TRBV30 and J is TRBJ1-4; TRBD1 is a possible D gene (5 bases). The CDR3 runs 15 residues. Trimming left V 2 bases short and J 13 bases short, with 23 bases between. Germline V gives CDR1 GTSNPN, CDR2 SVGIG (reference sequence). CDR3 residues: CAWSLGLNKGGLLFF. The CDR3 coding sequence is TGTGCCTGGAGTCTGGGGCTTAATAAGGGCGGATTACTGTTTTTT.

The chain is built from TRBV30 and TRBJ2-7; D is perhaps TRBD2 (5 bases). CDR1 GTSNPN and CDR2 SVGIG come from the germline V gene (reference sequence). CDR3 size: 12 residues. V was cut by 8 bases and J by 2 bases, with 13 bases left in between. Here the CDR3 DNA reads TGTGCCCGGGGTGGCGGAGCCTACGAGCAGTACTTC. Translated, it gives CARGGGAYEQYF. The whole variable domain, remainder taken from reference TRBV30 and TRBJ2-7, is SQTIHQWPATLVQPVGSPLSLECTVEGTSNPNLYWYRQAAGRGLQLLFYSVGIGQISSEVPQNLSASRPQDRQFILSSKKLLLSDSGFYLCARGGGAYEQYFGPGTRLTVT.

The J gene is TRBJ2-7, the V gene TRBV29-1, with D possibly matching TRBD1 (5 bases). Per the germline V gene, CDR1 is SQVTM and CDR2 is ANQGSEA. The CDR3 has 11 amino acids. The CDR3 loop reads CAALRGGEQYF. The CDR3 bases are TGCGCGGCTCTTAGGGGTGGCGAGCAGTACTTC.

This chain connects TRBV30 to TRBJ2-1; D not resolved. Germline-derived CDR1 and CDR2 are GTSNPN and SVGIG (reference sequence). With 0 bases removed from V and 8 bases from J, the gap between germline ends came to 8 bases. This CDR3 is built from 12 residues. DNA of the CDR3: TGTGCCTGGAGTGTACTTCTCGATGAGCAGTTCTTC. Protein product: CAWSVLLDEQFF.

This clone was observed a handful of times. V gene TRBV30 combines with J gene TRBJ2-3; 8 nucleotides agree with TRBD2. This CDR3 has 15 residues. CDR1 is GTSNPN and CDR2 is SVGIG in the germline V gene (reference sequence). With 4 bases clipped from V and 5 bases from J, the junction kept 11 bases outside the gene matches. The CDR3 DNA reads as TGTGCCTGGAAAGTAAAGCGGGAGTATCTAGATACGCAGTATTTT. Protein sequence: CAWKVKREYLDTQYF.

The rearrangement uses TRBV6-6 and TRBJ1-1, with 11 bases identical to TRBD1. V lost 7 bases and J lost 5; bases outside the gene matches: 6. From germline, CDR1 is MNHNY and CDR2 SVGAGI (reference sequence). The CDR3 is 14 residues long. CDR3 nucleotides: TGTGCCAGCACCCGGACAGGGGGCGCGACTGAAGCTTTCTTT. This encodes CASTRTGGATEAFF.